A selection of T cell receptor beta chains follows, all from one sample in a study of cytomegalovirus exposure and HLA in healthy donors. The table came from immunoSEQ multiplex PCR; TCRdb's copy has only in-frame clones and leaves some out. The sample has roughly 200,000 clones; 70% to 85% are singletons. Source material: PBMCs. The source is a woman in her twenties or thirties in good health and CMV-seropositive. Each CDR3 is given without its conserved first and last residue. D genes are given only for firm matches.

>TRBJ1-5|.|TRBV4-3
ASSQNRDQPQH
>TRBJ2-7|TRBD1|TRBV19
ASSIDPGQGEQY
>TRBJ2-5|TRBD2|TRBV19
ASSIDGLAGVETQY
>TRBJ1-3|TRBD1|TRBV29-1
SVRDRGSGNTIY
>TRBJ2-1|TRBD2|TRBV9
ASSASTSGAYNEQF
>TRBJ2-1|.|TRBV15
ATSQAGANSYNEQF
>TRBJ1-1|.|TRBV27
ASSLIRGGTEAF
>TRBJ1-1|.|TRBV12-5
ASGSPSGGNTEAF
>TRBJ2-1|.|TRBV27
ASSSGYNEQF
>TRBJ1-5|.|TRBV4-3
ASSQESRNQPQH
>TRBJ1-2|TRBD1|TRBV4-2
ASSQETGGRSGYT
>TRBJ2-7|.|TRBV6-6
ASSSFSYEQY
>TRBJ1-4|.|TRBV4-1
ASSQEGRVGEKLF
>TRBJ2-3|.|TRBV20-1
SAVRGY
>TRBJ1-2|TRBD1|TRBV20-1
GGQGANGYT
>TRBJ2-3|TRBD1|TRBV29-1
SVAFRGQGFATQY
>TRBJ2-7|.|TRBV11-3
ASSLAGQTTYEQY
>TRBJ1-5|.|TRBV27
ASARVDSNQPQH
>TRBJ2-7|TRBD2|TRBV4-3
ASSLLGGLDEQY
>TRBJ1-1|TRBD1|TRBV10-3
AIRTTGVVDTEAF
>TRBJ1-5|TRBD1|TRBV12-5
ASGLAGGSQPQH
>TRBJ2-1|.|TRBV11-3
ASSARENGHNEQF
>TRBJ2-3|.|TRBV6-4
ASSDSPGTDTQY
>TRBJ2-2|.|TRBV6-6
ASRLLANTGELF
>TRBJ2-4|.|TRBV5-1
ASSLSLAKNIQY
>TRBJ2-3|TRBD2|TRBV5-4
ATKTSGGGKADTQY
>TRBJ2-7|.|TRBV9
ASSVEDGSYYEQY
>TRBJ1-2|TRBD1|TRBV6-5
ASSSGGASSGYT
>TRBJ1-5|.|TRBV4-1
ASSPDSTYSNQPQH
>TRBJ2-1|.|TRBV5-6
ASSLVLTGSRIYNEQF
>TRBJ1-2|TRBD1|TRBV7-9
AGIQGPVDGYT
>TRBJ2-1|.|TRBV2
ASSELANSYNEQF
>TRBJ1-2|.|TRBV10-2
ASNDGVGYT
>TRBJ2-5|TRBD2|TRBV7-9
SSSFMGAGGPQETQY
>TRBJ2-5|TRBD1|TRBV30
AWKTGGAETQY
>TRBJ1-1|.|TRBV28
ASRSPEYTEAF
>TRBJ2-7|TRBD2|TRBV29-1
SVEGLAGVYEQY
>TRBJ2-1|TRBD2|TRBV27
ASKGASGVVSYNEQF
>TRBJ1-2|.|TRBV2
ASNFGLNYGYT
>TRBJ1-5|TRBD1|TRBV5-6
ASSLGQGHQPQH
>TRBJ2-1|TRBD2|TRBV19
ASSGGAGVIVYEQF
>TRBJ1-1|TRBD1|TRBV18
ASSGQGFGRTEAF
>TRBJ1-1|TRBD1|TRBV29-1
SVDWDRGSTEAF
>TRBJ2-1|TRBD1|TRBV19
ASRGTGGNEQF
>TRBJ2-1|.|TRBV5-6
ASSLVSGSVPYNEQF
>TRBJ1-1|.|TRBV4-1
ASSQPSKTGNTEAF
>TRBJ2-1|.|TRBV15
ATSRDGYEQF
>TRBJ1-2|.|TRBV29-1
SVALQGIIDDGYT
>TRBJ2-1|.|TRBV4-3
ASSNVVSGLSYNEQF
>TRBJ2-7|TRBD1|TRBV11-3
ASSLEGQLGYEQY
>TRBJ2-7|.|TRBV5-1
ASSFRVQGTPYEQY
>TRBJ1-1|.|TRBV13
ASSLDRYEAF
>TRBJ2-3|.|TRBV7-2
ASSFLLGTDTQY
>TRBJ2-7|TRBD1|TRBV27
ASSWDRASYEQY
>TRBJ1-1|.|TRBV5-1
ASSSGEGSGTEAF
>TRBJ2-5|.|TRBV5-1
ASNPSGLWRETQY